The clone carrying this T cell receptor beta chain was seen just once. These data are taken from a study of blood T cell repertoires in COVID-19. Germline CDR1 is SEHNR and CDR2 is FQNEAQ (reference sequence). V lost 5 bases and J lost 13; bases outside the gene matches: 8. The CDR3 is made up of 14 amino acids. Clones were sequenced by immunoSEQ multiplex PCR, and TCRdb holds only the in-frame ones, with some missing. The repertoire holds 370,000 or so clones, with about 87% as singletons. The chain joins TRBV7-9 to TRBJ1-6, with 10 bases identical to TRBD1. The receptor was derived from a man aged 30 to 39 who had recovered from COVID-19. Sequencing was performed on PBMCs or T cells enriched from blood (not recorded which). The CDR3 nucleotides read TGTGCCAGCAGCGTAGGACAGGGGGGTTCCCCCCTCCACTTT. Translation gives CASSVGQGGSPLHF.